A selection of T cell receptor beta chains follows, all from one sample in a study of cytomegalovirus exposure and HLA in healthy donors. Data came from immunoSEQ multiplex PCR; TCRdb stores just in-frame clones and leaves some out. Of about 360,000 clones in the sample, just over 85% were seen once. What was sequenced was PBMCs. These receptors were collected from a woman aged 18-35 years in good health and CMV-seronegative. Both conserved end residues are part of each CDR3. A D gene is named only where the DNA matches it firmly.

j_call v_call d_call cdr3_aa cdr3_nt
TRBJ1-2 TRBV6-5 . CASSPASRVYGYTF TGTGCCAGCAGCCCGGCCTCTCGGGTCTATGGCTACACCTTC
TRBJ2-1 TRBV5-5 . CASSPFGAEQFF TGTGCCAGCAGCCCCTTTGGGGCCGAGCAGTTCTTC
TRBJ1-5 TRBV7-8 TRBD1 CASSLWTGSNQFQHF TGTGCCAGCAGCTTATGGACAGGTAGCAATCAGTTCCAGCATTTT
TRBJ1-5 TRBV7-8 . CASSLEGRLRGQPQHF TGTGCCAGCAGCTTAGAAGGACGGCTGCGGGGTCAGCCCCAGCATTTT
TRBJ2-3 TRBV30 TRBD1 CAGHRGATQYF TGTGCCGGTCACAGGGGAGCTACGCAGTATTTT
TRBJ2-7 TRBV4-1 TRBD2 CASSRLAGGSDEQYF TGCGCCAGCAGCCGCCTAGCGGGAGGAAGTGACGAGCAGTACTTC
TRBJ2-7 TRBV5-1 TRBD2 CASSLMAGTRGYEQYF TGCGCCAGCAGCCTCATGGCCGGGACTAGGGGCTACGAGCAGTACTTC
TRBJ1-3 TRBV2 . CASSQGNSGNTIYF TGTGCCAGCAGTCAGGGGAACTCTGGAAACACCATATATTTT
TRBJ1-2 TRBV6-5 . CASSYSRTVYGYTF TGTGCCAGCAGTTACTCGCGGACAGTCTATGGCTACACCTTC
TRBJ2-1 TRBV2 TRBD2 CATPMGERGRNEQFF TGTGCCACCCCTATGGGGGAGCGGGGGCGCAATGAGCAGTTCTTC